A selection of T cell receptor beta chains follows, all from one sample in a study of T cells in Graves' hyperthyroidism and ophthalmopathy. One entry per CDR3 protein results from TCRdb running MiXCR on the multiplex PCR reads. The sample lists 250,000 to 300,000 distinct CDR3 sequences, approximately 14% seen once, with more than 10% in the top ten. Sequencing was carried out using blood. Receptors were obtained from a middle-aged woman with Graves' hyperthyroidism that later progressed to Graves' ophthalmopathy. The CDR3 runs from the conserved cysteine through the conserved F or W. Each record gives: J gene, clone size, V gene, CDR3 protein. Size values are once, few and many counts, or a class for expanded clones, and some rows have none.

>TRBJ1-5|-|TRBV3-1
CASSQGSGGQPQHF
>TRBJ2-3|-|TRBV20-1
CSATTPADTQYF
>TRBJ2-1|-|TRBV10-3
CAIRPTSGRYNEQFF
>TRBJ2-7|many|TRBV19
CASSRGTSGRSYEQYF
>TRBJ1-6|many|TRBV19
CASSMLRGSPLHF
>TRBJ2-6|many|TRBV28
CASSPNSDFSGANVLTF
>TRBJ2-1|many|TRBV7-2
CASSLDSAGANEQFF
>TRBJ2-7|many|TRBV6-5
CASINRDRGGNEQYF
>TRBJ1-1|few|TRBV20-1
CSAPRPPGTEAFF
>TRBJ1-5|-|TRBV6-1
CASHWTGANQPQHF
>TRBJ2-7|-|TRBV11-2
CASSLISGTSHYEQYF
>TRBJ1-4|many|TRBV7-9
CASSLSGEEKLFF
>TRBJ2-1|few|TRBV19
CASSPRGTISSYNEQFF
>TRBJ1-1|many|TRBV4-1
CASSFRGGKEAFF
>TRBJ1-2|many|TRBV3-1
CASSQVAADYTF
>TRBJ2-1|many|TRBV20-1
CSARGGTSSYNEQFF
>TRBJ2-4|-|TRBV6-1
CASAPGGLAKNIQYF
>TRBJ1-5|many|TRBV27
CASSSYKSNQPQHF
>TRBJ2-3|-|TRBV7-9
CASSTTSVHTDTQYF
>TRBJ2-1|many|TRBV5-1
CASRHSGTSYNEQFF
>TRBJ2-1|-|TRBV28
CASSLGTGASYNEQFF
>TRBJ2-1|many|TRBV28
CASSLWTQAGTYNEQFF
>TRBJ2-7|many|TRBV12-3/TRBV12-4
CASSFDGRAYEQYF
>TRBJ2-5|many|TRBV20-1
CSGPGRGQGQETQYF
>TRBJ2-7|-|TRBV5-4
CASTDQRDAYEQYF
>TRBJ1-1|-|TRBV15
CATSSLGTSAEAFF
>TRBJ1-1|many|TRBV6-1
CASTRAWGDTEAFF
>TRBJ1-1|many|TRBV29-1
CSVEDLRVGNTEAFF
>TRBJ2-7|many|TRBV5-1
CASSALAGVREQYF
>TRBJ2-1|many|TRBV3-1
CASSSRLAGGPGEQFF
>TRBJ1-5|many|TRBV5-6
CASSLSGRYNQPQHF
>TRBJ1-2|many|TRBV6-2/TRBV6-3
CASRDQGARGLGYTF
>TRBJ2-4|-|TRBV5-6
CASSSTPGLDMNIQYF
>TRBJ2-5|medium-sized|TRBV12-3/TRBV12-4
CASSLGETQYF
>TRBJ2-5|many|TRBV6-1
CASSGIAVETQYF